This T cell receptor beta chain was sequenced in a study of CD8 T cells in Susac syndrome. This CDR3 contains 15 residues. The ends were cut back, 3 bases at V and 4 bases at J, with 18 bases in the middle. Germline V gene lookup returns CDR1 GTSNPN and CDR2 SVGIG (reference sequence). With random hexamers, reverse transcription was performed on about 0.5 to 1 ug of RNA. Amplification of TCR beta CDR3 spanned 54 Vbeta and 13 Jbeta via immunoSEQ multiplex PCR. TCRdb re-called the immunoSEQ multiplex PCR reads through MiXCR, storing one row per CDR3 protein. The sample contains about 300,000 distinct CDR3 sequences, roughly 81% of which appear only once.

The rearrangement links TRBV30 to TRBJ1-2, with unresolved D. The TCR sequence derives from a human donor with multiple sclerosis. Sequences were obtained from CD8+ T cells from PBMCs. The CDR3 protein is CAWSPYEGMFYGYTF. CDR3 nucleotides: TGTGCCTGGAGCCCTTATGAAGGGATGTTCTATGGCTACACCTTC.